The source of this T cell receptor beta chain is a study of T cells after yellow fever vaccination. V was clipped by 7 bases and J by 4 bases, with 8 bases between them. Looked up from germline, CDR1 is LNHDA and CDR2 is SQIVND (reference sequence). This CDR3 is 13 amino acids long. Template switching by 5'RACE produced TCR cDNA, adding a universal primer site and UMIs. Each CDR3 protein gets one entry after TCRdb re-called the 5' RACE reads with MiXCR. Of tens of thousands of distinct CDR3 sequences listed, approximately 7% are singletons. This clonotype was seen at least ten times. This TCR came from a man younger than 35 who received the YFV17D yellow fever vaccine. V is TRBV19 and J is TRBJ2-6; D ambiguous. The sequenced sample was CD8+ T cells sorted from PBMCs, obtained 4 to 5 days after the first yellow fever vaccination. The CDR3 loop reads CASTWAGANVLTF. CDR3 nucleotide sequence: TGTGCCAGTACGTGGGCCGGGGCCAACGTCCTGACTTTC.